A selection of T cell receptor beta chains follows, all from one sample in a study of T cell responses to AZD1222 COVID-19 vaccine. Measured with immunoSEQ multiplex PCR; TCRdb has only the in-frame clones, and not every one. The sample records about 120,000 clones, 89% being singletons. This sample comprised peripheral blood, obtained on day 0 of AZD1222 vaccination. The receptors were gathered from an adult in good health. CDR3s include the opening cysteine and the closing phenylalanine or tryptophan. Fields, in order: V gene, D gene, J gene, clone size, CDR3 DNA, CDR3 protein. A D gene is named only where the DNA matches it firmly. Size is stated for part of the rows, as once, few or many counts, or as a class when the clone is expanded.

V: TRBV12-5
D: .
J: TRBJ1-2
size: once
DNA: TGTGCTAGTGGTTTGCCGGACAAGAACTATGGCTACACCTTC
CDR3: CASGLPDKNYGYTF

V: TRBV28
D: TRBD1
J: TRBJ1-3
size: .
DNA: TGTGCCAGCAGGAGAGCAGGGGGCAGTGGAAACACCATATATTTT
CDR3: CASRRAGGSGNTIYF

V: TRBV19
D: TRBD2
J: TRBJ2-7
size: few
DNA: TGTGCCAGTAGTGGGTTGACTAGCGGGAGCTCCTACGAGCAGTACTTC
CDR3: CASSGLTSGSSYEQYF

V: TRBV24-1
D: .
J: TRBJ1-5
size: .
DNA: TGTGCCACCAGTGCTAGGGATTATCAGCCCCAGCATTTT
CDR3: CATSARDYQPQHF

V: TRBV27
D: .
J: TRBJ2-7
size: .
DNA: TGTGCCAGCAGTCCTCGAAAGGTGGGCTACGAGCAGTACTTC
CDR3: CASSPRKVGYEQYF

V: TRBV5-1
D: .
J: TRBJ2-7
size: .
DNA: TGCGCCAGCAGGAGTGGCTACGAGCAGTACTTC
CDR3: CASRSGYEQYF

V: TRBV18
D: TRBD1
J: TRBJ2-3
size: .
DNA: TGTGCCAGCTCACCAAGGCAGGGGGGCACAGATACGCAGTATTTT
CDR3: CASSPRQGGTDTQYF

V: TRBV6-1
D: TRBD2
J: TRBJ2-1
size: .
DNA: TGTGCCAGCAGTGTAGCGGGAGAAGGGGGTGAGCAGTTCTTC
CDR3: CASSVAGEGGEQFF

V: TRBV3-1/TRBV3-2
D: TRBD2
J: TRBJ2-1
size: .
DNA: TGTGCCAGCAGCCTCCCGAGTGGCGGGAGGGGGGACAATGAGCAGTTCTTC
CDR3: CASSLPSGGRGDNEQFF

V: TRBV9
D: .
J: TRBJ2-7
size: .
DNA: TGTGCCAGCAGCGTAGGTCCGGGAGAGGGTTACGAGCAGTACTTC
CDR3: CASSVGPGEGYEQYF

V: TRBV29-1
D: .
J: TRBJ1-3
size: once
DNA: TGCAGCGTTGGAGGTACCTCTGGAAACACCATATATTTT
CDR3: CSVGGTSGNTIYF

V: TRBV7-9
D: .
J: TRBJ1-2
size: once
DNA: TGTGCCAGCAGCCCTCCCCGGTATGGCTACACCTTC
CDR3: CASSPPRYGYTF

V: TRBV7-8
D: TRBD1
J: TRBJ1-5
size: .
DNA: TGTGCCAGCAGCCGAGACAGGGGGCCCCGTCAGCCCCAGCATTTT
CDR3: CASSRDRGPRQPQHF

V: TRBV7-2
D: TRBD2
J: TRBJ2-3
size: once
DNA: TGTGCCAGCAGCTCCCCTGGGGCTAGCGGATCAGATACGCAGTATTTT
CDR3: CASSSPGASGSDTQYF

V: TRBV29-1
D: .
J: TRBJ1-1
size: once
DNA: TGCAGCGTTGCGCTGGGACAGAACACTGAAGCTTTCTTT
CDR3: CSVALGQNTEAFF